This is a list of T cell receptor beta chains from one sample in a study of shared clonotypes between healthy human individuals. Using immunoSEQ multiplex PCR, the repertoire was profiled, and TCRdb retains in-frame clones only, with some absent. The sample gives about 690,000 clones, 90% of which show up once; 34% is in the top ten. The specimen was memory CD8+ T cells from PBMCs. These receptors came from a man younger than 35 in good health. Some clones in this sample may be carry-over from other donors' samples. The CDR3 runs from the conserved cysteine through the conserved F or W. Fields, in order: V gene, D gene, clone size, J gene, CDR3 DNA, CDR3 protein. D genes are given only for firm matches. Size tells how often a clone was seen (once, few, many) or the class of an expanded clone, and some rows leave it out.

>TRBV14|TRBD1|.|TRBJ1-4
TGTGCCAGCAGCCAAGATGGAGAGACAGGGCCCCGGGGTGAAAAACTGTTTTTT
CASSQDGETGPRGEKLFF
>TRBV5-6|TRBD1|.|TRBJ1-4
TGTGCCAGCAGCTTTTCAGGGGGTGAAAAACTGTTTTTT
CASSFSGGEKLFF
>TRBV27|.|few|TRBJ1-2
TGTGCCAGCAGTTTATCGGCGGCAAACTATGGCTACACCTTC
CASSLSAANYGYTF
>TRBV5-8|TRBD2|.|TRBJ2-7
TGTGCCAGCAGCTTGAATGCGGGAGGCCCCGAACGATTCTCCTACGAGCAGTACTTC
CASSLNAGGPERFSYEQYF
>TRBV5-1|TRBD1|once|TRBJ2-4
TGCGCCAGCAGCTTGATGACAGGGGCCAAAAACATTCAGTACTTC
CASSLMTGAKNIQYF
>TRBV10-3|TRBD2|once|TRBJ2-7
TGTGCCATCATGGGGACTAGTGGCGAGCAGTACTTC
CAIMGTSGEQYF
>TRBV6-5|.|few|TRBJ1-1
TGTGCCAGCAGTTACCGTACCCGAGGGACTGAAGCTTTCTTT
CASSYRTRGTEAFF
>TRBV7-9|.|.|TRBJ1-5
TGTGCCAGCAGCTTAGAACCGGGGGGCCCAAATCAGCCCCAGCATTTT
CASSLEPGGPNQPQHF
>TRBV9|TRBD1|once|TRBJ1-2
TGTGCCAGCAGCGTAGCAGGGGGCGCATCTGTGAACTATGGCTACACCTTC
CASSVAGGASVNYGYTF
>TRBV2|TRBD1|.|TRBJ2-3
TGTGCCAGCAGTGAGTGGGACAGGGGGAGCACAGATACGCAGTATTTT
CASSEWDRGSTDTQYF
>TRBV28|.|.|TRBJ2-5
TGTGCCAGCAGCCTGACCCCCGGCGGGACCCAGTACTTC
CASSLTPGGTQYF
>TRBV7-9|.|.|TRBJ2-7
TGTGCCAGCAGCTTGGCGAACAGGGTCTACGAGCAGTACTTC
CASSLANRVYEQYF
>TRBV4-3|.|.|TRBJ2-7
TGCGCCAGCAGCCAATCCATTTCGGGAAGCTCCTACGAGCAGTACTTC
CASSQSISGSSYEQYF
>TRBV5-4|TRBD1|.|TRBJ2-1
TGTGCCAGCAGATTGGGACAGGGGGCTTATCATGAGCAGTTCTTC
CASRLGQGAYHEQFF
>TRBV7-8|.|.|TRBJ2-7
TGTGCCAGCAGCTCCGCTGGCACTTTCAACTCCTACGAGCAGTACTTC
CASSSAGTFNSYEQYF
>TRBV5-4|TRBD2|.|TRBJ2-1
TGTGCCAGCAGCGAGGGACTAGCGGGGTTAGGGATCTACAATGAGCAGTTCTTC
CASSEGLAGLGIYNEQFF
>TRBV25-1|.|.|TRBJ2-7
TGTGCCAGCAGTGATCGGGAATACGAGCAGTACTTC
CASSDREYEQYF
>TRBV4-1|TRBD2|.|TRBJ2-7
TGCGCCAGCAGCCAAGACCCGGGACTAGCGGGAGAGGGGTACGAGCAGTACTTC
CASSQDPGLAGEGYEQYF
>TRBV2|.|.|TRBJ2-1
TGTGCCAGCCCTAAGGGAACCGGGACAAATTACAATGAGCAGTTCTTC
CASPKGTGTNYNEQFF
>TRBV4-2|.|many|TRBJ1-3
TGTGCCAGCAGCCAAGAATTGGGACGCGGAAACACCATATATTTT
CASSQELGRGNTIYF
>TRBV7-8|TRBD2|.|TRBJ2-1
TGTGCCAGCAGCCTGGGGACTAGCATCAATGAGCAGTTCTTC
CASSLGTSINEQFF
>TRBV9|TRBD2|.|TRBJ2-1
TGTGCCAGCAGCGTAGCTAGCGGGAGTTCTGGCTCCTACAATGAGCAGTTCTTC
CASSVASGSSGSYNEQFF
>TRBV7-3|TRBD2|.|TRBJ2-1
TGTGCCAGCAGCTCCATTAGCGGGAGCGAGCAGTTCTTC
CASSSISGSEQFF
>TRBV5-8|.|.|TRBJ2-2
TGTGCCAGCAGTTACCTCGGCGGGACCGGGGAGCTGTTTTTT
CASSYLGGTGELFF
>TRBV10-3|TRBD2|.|TRBJ2-1
TGTGCCATCACCCTGACTAGCGGGGTTAGCTCCTACAATGAGCAGTTCTTC
CAITLTSGVSSYNEQFF
>TRBV6-1|.|.|TRBJ1-1
TGTGCCAGCAGTGGCGTCCCTCGGTGGGCAGCTGTGCTTACTGAAGCTTTCTTT
CASSGVPRWAAVLTEAFF
>TRBV6-5|TRBD1|.|TRBJ1-6
TGTGCCAGCAGCGGGACAGGGGTCTCACCCCTCCACTTT
CASSGTGVSPLHF
>TRBV28|TRBD1|once|TRBJ1-2
TGTGCCAGCAGTTTAGGACCAGGGGGCGTCTATGGCTACACCTTC
CASSLGPGGVYGYTF
>TRBV7-9|.|.|TRBJ2-7
TGTGCCAGCAGCTGGTGGACAGCCGACGAGCAGTACTTC
CASSWWTADEQYF
>TRBV7-2|TRBD2|.|TRBJ2-5
TGTGCCAGCAGCCACGGGGCGGGAGAAGAGACCCAGTACTTC
CASSHGAGEETQYF
>TRBV29-1|TRBD1|.|TRBJ2-1
TGCAGCGTTGACGGGACAGGGATTGTATATGAGCAGTTCTTC
CSVDGTGIVYEQFF
>TRBV2|.|.|TRBJ2-7
TGTGCCAGCAGGCCAGGGGTTCCCTACGAGCAGTACTTC
CASRPGVPYEQYF
>TRBV19|TRBD2|many|TRBJ2-3
TGTGCCAGTAGTCTAATAGCGGGAGTGGCAGATACGCAGTATTTT
CASSLIAGVADTQYF
>TRBV6-6|TRBD2|.|TRBJ2-7
TGTGCCAGCAGTCCCGGGACTAGCGGATACGAGCAGTACTTC
CASSPGTSGYEQYF
>TRBV4-1|TRBD2|.|TRBJ2-3
TGCGCCAGCAGCCAAAGGTCCCGACTAGCGGGAAAGACAGATACGCAGTATTTT
CASSQRSRLAGKTDTQYF
>TRBV27|.|.|TRBJ2-7
TGTGCCAGCAGTTTACCCGGGACTGGCCCCTACGAGCAGTACTTC
CASSLPGTGPYEQYF
>TRBV27|TRBD2|.|TRBJ2-7
TGTGCCAGCAGTCCACGATTTCTGGCGGGGGGAAAAGTTGAGCAGTACTTC
CASSPRFLAGGKVEQYF
>TRBV9|TRBD1|.|TRBJ2-7
TGTGCCAGCAGCGTAGGCTACCGGACAGGGGGTCCCTACGAGCAGTACTTC
CASSVGYRTGGPYEQYF
>TRBV9|.|.|TRBJ2-4
TGTGCCAGCAGCGAGGTTCCTGTGGGAGTGGATGGTAGAAACATTCAGTACTTC
CASSEVPVGVDGRNIQYF